These T cell receptor beta chains were read from a single sample in a study of shared T cell receptors in the human thymus. Sequencing used immunoSEQ multiplex PCR; TCRdb keeps in-frame clones, though not all of them. The top ten hold about 0.01% of the sample, which has hundreds of thousands of clones, around 89% seen once. These same records also appear under a second study, on human thymus T cells.

Material: thymocytes. Every receptor here comes from a boy younger than two with a congenital heart defect. CDR3s include the opening cysteine and the closing phenylalanine or tryptophan. The order of the fields is V gene, clone size, D gene, CDR3 length, J gene, CDR3 DNA, CDR3 protein. D genes are given only for firm matches. Part of the rows lack a size; the others show once, few, many or a class for expanded clones.

v_gene: TRBV19; abundance: NA; d_gene: NA; len: 12; j_gene: TRBJ1-5; CDR3nt: TGTGCCACCAAGGACAGTAATCAGCCCCAGCATTTT; CDR3aa: CATKDSNQPQHF
v_gene: TRBV30; abundance: once; d_gene: TRBD2; len: 16; j_gene: TRBJ2-3; CDR3nt: TGTGCCTGGAGTGTGGGGCGGGGGTCCAGCACAGATACGCAGTATTTT; CDR3aa: CAWSVGRGSSTDTQYF
v_gene: TRBV7-2; abundance: NA; d_gene: NA; len: 16; j_gene: TRBJ1-5; CDR3nt: TGTGCCAGCAGCTTATGGCAGGTTAAGGGCAATCAGCCCCAGCATTTT; CDR3aa: CASSLWQVKGNQPQHF
v_gene: TRBV9; abundance: NA; d_gene: TRBD1; len: 15; j_gene: TRBJ2-2; CDR3nt: TGTGCCAGCAGCGTTGACAGGGACGACACCGGGGAGCTGTTTTTT; CDR3aa: CASSVDRDDTGELFF
v_gene: TRBV30; abundance: NA; d_gene: TRBD2; len: 12; j_gene: TRBJ2-5; CDR3nt: TGTGCCTGGGGACTAGCGATGCGGACCCAGTACTTC; CDR3aa: CAWGLAMRTQYF
v_gene: TRBV19; abundance: NA; d_gene: NA; len: 13; j_gene: TRBJ2-5; CDR3nt: TGTGCCAGTAGTGCGGGGGCACAAGAGACCCAGTACTTC; CDR3aa: CASSAGAQETQYF
v_gene: TRBV5-8; abundance: once; d_gene: TRBD1; len: 17; j_gene: TRBJ2-2; CDR3nt: TGTGCCAGCAGCTTTGTGGGGACAGGGCCGAACACCGGGGAGCTGTTTTTT; CDR3aa: CASSFVGTGPNTGELFF
v_gene: TRBV7-3; abundance: few; d_gene: NA; len: 17; j_gene: TRBJ2-2; CDR3nt: TGTGCCAGCAGCTTAGGAGTCCCAGTAACGAACACCGGGGAGCTGTTTTTT; CDR3aa: CASSLGVPVTNTGELFF
v_gene: TRBV30; abundance: NA; d_gene: NA; len: 13; j_gene: TRBJ2-7; CDR3nt: TGTGCCTGGAGTTTGGACAGTACCTACGAGCAGTACTTC; CDR3aa: CAWSLDSTYEQYF
v_gene: TRBV5-1; abundance: NA; d_gene: NA; len: 15; j_gene: TRBJ2-1; CDR3nt: TGCGCCAGCAGCAGGGACACTTATTCCTACAATGAGCAGTTCTTC; CDR3aa: CASSRDTYSYNEQFF
v_gene: TRBV4-3; abundance: once; d_gene: NA; len: 15; j_gene: TRBJ2-7; CDR3nt: TGCGCCAGCAGCCAACTAGGTCATAGCTCCTACGAGCAGTACTTC; CDR3aa: CASSQLGHSSYEQYF
v_gene: TRBV7-2; abundance: once; d_gene: NA; len: 13; j_gene: TRBJ1-2; CDR3nt: TGTGCCAGCAGCTCCACCAAGGACTGGGACTACACCTTC; CDR3aa: CASSSTKDWDYTF
v_gene: TRBV29-1; abundance: NA; d_gene: NA; len: 10; j_gene: TRBJ1-2; CDR3nt: TGCAGCGTTGATCGGTATGGCTACACCTTC; CDR3aa: CSVDRYGYTF
v_gene: TRBV7-9; abundance: NA; d_gene: TRBD2; len: 16; j_gene: TRBJ2-7; CDR3nt: TGTGCCAGCAGCTTCACCCTAGCGGGGAAATACTACGAGCAGTACTTC; CDR3aa: CASSFTLAGKYYEQYF
v_gene: TRBV10-3; abundance: NA; d_gene: NA; len: 14; j_gene: TRBJ2-7; CDR3nt: TGTGCCATCAGGCATCCTGGGGACACCTACGAGCAGTACTTC; CDR3aa: CAIRHPGDTYEQYF
v_gene: TRBV28; abundance: NA; d_gene: NA; len: 12; j_gene: TRBJ2-7; CDR3nt: TGTGCCAGTGGGGGACATTTATACGAGCAGTACTTC; CDR3aa: CASGGHLYEQYF
v_gene: TRBV21-1; abundance: NA; d_gene: NA; len: 14; j_gene: TRBJ2-5; CDR3nt: TGTGCCAGCAGCAACAGCGAAAGCCAAGAGACCCAGTACTTC; CDR3aa: CASSNSESQETQYF
v_gene: TRBV2; abundance: NA; d_gene: TRBD2; len: 15; j_gene: TRBJ2-1; CDR3nt: TGTGCCAGCAGTTATACTAGCGGGACGTACAATGAGCAGTTCTTC; CDR3aa: CASSYTSGTYNEQFF
v_gene: TRBV28; abundance: once; d_gene: TRBD1; len: 15; j_gene: TRBJ1-5; CDR3nt: TGTGCCAGCAGCCTCGGACAGGGCCGCGATCAGCCCCAGCATTTT; CDR3aa: CASSLGQGRDQPQHF
v_gene: TRBV6-1; abundance: NA; d_gene: NA; len: 17; j_gene: TRBJ2-2; CDR3nt: TGTGCCAGCAGTGAATTGGCGGGCGAGGGCTCCACCGGGGAGCTGTTTTTT; CDR3aa: CASSELAGEGSTGELFF
v_gene: TRBV30; abundance: NA; d_gene: NA; len: 15; j_gene: TRBJ1-5; CDR3nt: TGTGCCTGGAGTTACGACCAAGGGGGAAATCAGCCCCAGCATTTT; CDR3aa: CAWSYDQGGNQPQHF
v_gene: TRBV12-5; abundance: NA; d_gene: TRBD1; len: 15; j_gene: TRBJ1-5; CDR3nt: TGTGCTAGTGGTTTGGGAGACAGGGCTGATCCGCCCCAGCATTTT; CDR3aa: CASGLGDRADPPQHF
v_gene: TRBV10-1; abundance: NA; d_gene: NA; len: 14; j_gene: TRBJ2-7; CDR3nt: TGCGCCAGCAGTACCTCAACACCGACCTACGAGCAGTACTTC; CDR3aa: CASSTSTPTYEQYF
v_gene: TRBV5-1; abundance: NA; d_gene: TRBD2; len: 16; j_gene: TRBJ2-5; CDR3nt: TGCGCCAGCAGCTTGGTTATAGCGGGGATCCAAGAGACCCAGTACTTC; CDR3aa: CASSLVIAGIQETQYF
v_gene: TRBV7-6; abundance: NA; d_gene: TRBD2; len: 16; j_gene: TRBJ2-3; CDR3nt: TGTGCCAGCAGCTTCCGACTGCGGGAGGGCCAGGGTACGCAGTATTTT; CDR3aa: CASSFRLREGQGTQYF
v_gene: TRBV7-6; abundance: once; d_gene: NA; len: 16; j_gene: TRBJ1-4; CDR3nt: TGTGCCAGCAGCTTAGGACGGGGGAGGGGAAGAGAAAAACTGTTTTTT; CDR3aa: CASSLGRGRGREKLFF
v_gene: TRBV6-1; abundance: NA; d_gene: NA; len: 14; j_gene: TRBJ1-5; CDR3nt: TGTGCCAGCAGAGGGGTCGGAGGCAATCAGCCCCAGCATTTT; CDR3aa: CASRGVGGNQPQHF
v_gene: TRBV19; abundance: once; d_gene: TRBD1; len: 15; j_gene: TRBJ1-5; CDR3nt: TGTGCCAGTAGGGCCGGGACAGGGCTCCATCAGCCCCAGCATTTT; CDR3aa: CASRAGTGLHQPQHF
v_gene: TRBV12-5; abundance: NA; d_gene: NA; len: 11; j_gene: TRBJ1-1; CDR3nt: TGTGCTAGTGGCTATGGGCTTGAAGCTTTCTTT; CDR3aa: CASGYGLEAFF
v_gene: TRBV6-4; abundance: NA; d_gene: TRBD2; len: 18; j_gene: TRBJ2-7; CDR3nt: TGTGCCAGCAGTGACTCGTGGCTAGCGGGGACCATATCCTACGAGCAGTACTTC; CDR3aa: CASSDSWLAGTISYEQYF
v_gene: TRBV7-3; abundance: NA; d_gene: NA; len: 16; j_gene: TRBJ2-3; CDR3nt: TGTGCCAGCAGCCCCTCCACGGTAGGCGAGGGATTTACGCAGTATTTT; CDR3aa: CASSPSTVGEGFTQYF
v_gene: TRBV7-8; abundance: NA; d_gene: NA; len: 17; j_gene: TRBJ2-7; CDR3nt: TGTGCCAGCAGCTTAGGAGCAGGGGCCTCTAGCTCCTACGAGCAGTACTTC; CDR3aa: CASSLGAGASSSYEQYF
v_gene: TRBV18; abundance: NA; d_gene: NA; len: 16; j_gene: TRBJ2-1; CDR3nt: TGTGCCAGCTCACCACTCCCCCAGAGGGTTGGCAATGAGCAGTTCTTC; CDR3aa: CASSPLPQRVGNEQFF
v_gene: TRBV19; abundance: NA; d_gene: TRBD1; len: 13; j_gene: TRBJ2-5; CDR3nt: TGTGCCAGTGGACAGGGGTGGCAAGAGACCCAGTACTTC; CDR3aa: CASGQGWQETQYF
v_gene: TRBV11-3; abundance: NA; d_gene: TRBD2; len: 17; j_gene: TRBJ2-7; CDR3nt: TGTGCCAGCAGCTTAGATAATTCCCTAGCGGGAGGTGGAGAGCAGTACTTC; CDR3aa: CASSLDNSLAGGGEQYF
v_gene: TRBV29-1; abundance: NA; d_gene: TRBD2; len: 15; j_gene: TRBJ2-7; CDR3nt: TGCAGCGTTCGGACTAGCGGGAGAGGGAGCTACGAGCAGTACTTC; CDR3aa: CSVRTSGRGSYEQYF
v_gene: TRBV21-1; abundance: few; d_gene: NA; len: 16; j_gene: TRBJ2-6; CDR3nt: TGTGCCAGCGGGAGGGGGTCCCCCTCTGGGGCCAACGTCCTGACTTTC; CDR3aa: CASGRGSPSGANVLTF
v_gene: TRBV2; abundance: NA; d_gene: TRBD1; len: 17; j_gene: TRBJ2-7; CDR3nt: TGTGCCAGCAGTGTCCATGGACAGGGTGCCCCCTCCTACGAGCAGTACTTC; CDR3aa: CASSVHGQGAPSYEQYF
v_gene: TRBV2; abundance: NA; d_gene: TRBD1; len: 14; j_gene: TRBJ2-5; CDR3nt: TGTGCCAGCAGTGGGGGACAGGCCTCCGCGACCCAGTACTTC; CDR3aa: CASSGGQASATQYF
v_gene: TRBV6-1; abundance: few; d_gene: TRBD1; len: 19; j_gene: TRBJ1-1; CDR3nt: TGTGCCAGCAGTGAAAAAATTGTAGTGCCGGGACAGGTGAACACTGAAGCTTTCTTT; CDR3aa: CASSEKIVVPGQVNTEAFF
v_gene: TRBV6-5; abundance: NA; d_gene: TRBD1; len: 14; j_gene: TRBJ1-5; CDR3nt: TGTGCCAGCAGGCATAAGCCGGGACAGGGTATTACGAATTTT; CDR3aa: CASRHKPGQGITNF
v_gene: TRBV11-2; abundance: NA; d_gene: TRBD1; len: 15; j_gene: TRBJ2-1; CDR3nt: TGTGCCAGCAGCTTGGACAGGGGCTCCTACAATGAGCAGTTCTTC; CDR3aa: CASSLDRGSYNEQFF
v_gene: TRBV4-2; abundance: NA; d_gene: NA; len: 15; j_gene: TRBJ2-2; CDR3nt: TGTGCCAGCAGCCAAGACACTAGTTGGGGCGGGGAGCTGTTTTTT; CDR3aa: CASSQDTSWGGELFF
v_gene: TRBV15; abundance: NA; d_gene: NA; len: 14; j_gene: TRBJ2-7; CDR3nt: TGTGCCACCAGCAGAGATCGGGGGGCGCGAGAGCAGTACTTC; CDR3aa: CATSRDRGAREQYF
v_gene: TRBV5-1; abundance: NA; d_gene: NA; len: 15; j_gene: TRBJ2-3; CDR3nt: TGCGCCAGCAGCTTGGAGACTGATAGCACAGATACGCAGTATTTT; CDR3aa: CASSLETDSTDTQYF
v_gene: TRBV11-2; abundance: NA; d_gene: TRBD2; len: 16; j_gene: TRBJ2-2; CDR3nt: TGTGCCAGCAGCTTGATACTAGCGGGAGTCACCGGGGAGCTGTTTTTT; CDR3aa: CASSLILAGVTGELFF
v_gene: TRBV11-2; abundance: NA; d_gene: TRBD2; len: 18; j_gene: TRBJ2-5; CDR3nt: TGTGCCAGCAGCTTATCCCCCGGGACTAGCGGTCTGGGGGAGACCCAGTACTTC; CDR3aa: CASSLSPGTSGLGETQYF
v_gene: TRBV5-4; abundance: NA; d_gene: TRBD1; len: 15; j_gene: TRBJ2-7; CDR3nt: TGTGCCAGCAGAAATACCGGGACAGGGGACCACGAGCAGTACTTC; CDR3aa: CASRNTGTGDHEQYF
v_gene: TRBV14; abundance: NA; d_gene: NA; len: 14; j_gene: TRBJ1-1; CDR3nt: TGTGCCAGCAGCCAAGACGAGGGGAACACTGAAGCTTTCTTT; CDR3aa: CASSQDEGNTEAFF
v_gene: TRBV10-3; abundance: NA; d_gene: TRBD1; len: 16; j_gene: TRBJ1-5; CDR3nt: TGTGCCATCAGTGCCCAAGGGACAGGGGGTTCTCAGCCCCAGCATTTT; CDR3aa: CAISAQGTGGSQPQHF
v_gene: TRBV25-1; abundance: few; d_gene: TRBD1; len: 14; j_gene: TRBJ1-5; CDR3nt: TGTGCCAGCAGTGAGAGTCGGCAGGGGGAGCCCCAGCATTTT; CDR3aa: CASSESRQGEPQHF
v_gene: TRBV14; abundance: once; d_gene: NA; len: 18; j_gene: TRBJ2-2; CDR3nt: TGTGCCAGCAGCCAAGAAAAAGGGTGCAGGGGGGACACCGGGGAGCTGTTTTTT; CDR3aa: CASSQEKGCRGDTGELFF
v_gene: TRBV30; abundance: NA; d_gene: NA; len: 13; j_gene: TRBJ2-7; CDR3nt: TGTGCCTGGAGCGGAACAGGGAACTACGAGCAGTACTTC; CDR3aa: CAWSGTGNYEQYF
v_gene: TRBV11-2; abundance: once; d_gene: NA; len: 16; j_gene: TRBJ2-5; CDR3nt: TGTGCCAGCAGCCCCCAGGGTAGCGGAAACCAAGAGACCCAGTACTTC; CDR3aa: CASSPQGSGNQETQYF
v_gene: TRBV2; abundance: NA; d_gene: TRBD2; len: 14; j_gene: TRBJ2-7; CDR3nt: TGTGCCAGCAGGGGGACTAGCGGAGAGTACGAGCAGTACTTC; CDR3aa: CASRGTSGEYEQYF